Each of the 7 T cell receptor beta chains below was sequenced from the same sample in a study of regulatory T cells in long-lasting Graves disease. The time point is: persistent/refractory GD, antithyroid drugs over 5 years with positive TRAb. PBMC RNA served as the TCR library source. Building of the TCR beta libraries involved iRepertoire HTBI primers and Arm-PCR of CDR3 regions. MiXCR was run by TCRdb on the multiplex PCR reads, yielding one entry per CDR3 protein. The data show about 660,000 distinct CDR3 sequences, with 25% to 35% seen just once and 42% held by the top ten. The starting material was peripheral blood mononuclear cells (PBMCs), obtained when the disease was refractory, from a patient treated with antithyroid drugs. These receptors were collected from a female donor with Graves disease.

This clonotype was seen more than once but under ten times. V gene TRBV6-1 combines with J gene TRBJ1-2; D is undetermined. The CDR3 spans 13 residues. The V gene lost 6 bases and the J gene lost 4 bases, with 12 bases spanning the gap. Per germline, CDR1 MNHNS and CDR2 SASEGT. CDR3 protein: CASRWKAFYGYTF. The CDR3, as DNA: TGTGCCAGCAGGTGGAAGGCGTTCTATGGCTACACCTTC.

The chain recombines TRBV19 with TRBJ2-7; D gene unclear. CDR1 is LNHDA and CDR2 is SQIVND in the germline V gene (reference sequence). The CDR3 spans 13 residues. Between the trimmed V and J ends, which lost 11 bases and 2 bases, there was a span of 16 bases. CDR3 loop: CASARRDTYEQYF. Here the CDR3 DNA reads TGTGCCTCAGCCCGAAGGGATACCTACGAGCAGTACTTC.

This clonotype was counted at least ten times. The chain has TRBV6-9 and TRBJ1-2; D gene ambiguous. Trimming cost V 3 bases and J 1 base, with 21 bases left between them. Germline V gives CDR1 MNHGY, CDR2 SVAAGI. This CDR3 comprises 18 residues. The CDR3 nucleotides read TGTGCCAGCAGTTACAATCCGGGAGCTGCGAATCTTAACTATGGCTACACCTTC. It translates to CASSYNPGAANLNYGYTF.

The chain employs TRBV10-3 and TRBJ2-2, with D possibly matching TRBD1 (6 bases). Germline CDR1 ENHRY, CDR2 SYGVKD. The CDR3 sequence is 14 residues long. The V gene lost 6 bases and the J gene lost 0 bases, with 8 bases spanning the gap. The CDR3 loop is CAIRRTANTGELFF. The DNA for the CDR3 is TGTGCCATCAGACGGACAGCGAACACCGGGGAGCTGTTTTTT.

The chain recombines TRBV25-1 with TRBJ1-1, with D unresolved. The CDR3 consists of 15 residues. Germline V lookup: CDR1 MGHDK, CDR2 SYGVNS. The V end lost 0 bases, the J end lost 6 bases, and 14 bases lay between the germline ends. The CDR3 sequence is CASSEYSLGRAEAFF. The CDR3 DNA is TGTGCCAGCAGTGAATATTCTTTAGGGAGGGCTGAAGCTTTCTTT.

This chain joins TRBV19 and TRBJ2-7; D is possibly TRBD1 or TRBD2 (5 bases each). The CDR3 loop spans 14 amino acids. Germline V lookup: CDR1 LNHDA, CDR2 SQIVND (reference sequence). V lost 11 bases, J lost 2 bases, and 19 bases lay in between. The CDR3 here is CARPGGRGTYEQYF. In nucleotides, the CDR3 is TGTGCCCGACCGGGTGGACGGGGCACCTACGAGCAGTACTTC.

The rearrangement links TRBV19 to TRBJ1-5, with 8 bases identical to TRBD1. Trimming removed 3 bases from V and 6 bases from J; junction bases left unmatched: 4. Germline assignment: CDR1 LNHDA and CDR2 SQIVND (reference sequence). The CDR3 consists of 14 residues. CDR3 DNA sequence: TGTGCCAGTAGTATGGACAGGGTTATTCAGCCCCAGCATTTT. This translates into CASSMDRVIQPQHF.